This T cell receptor beta chain emerged from a study of T cells in Graves' hyperthyroidism and ophthalmopathy (dated by TCRdb to the late 2010s). For the wider study: Peripheral blood samples were taken at initial diagnosis, before any treatment was given. After sampling, hyperthyroidism patients received methimazole starting at 30 mg daily, and ophthalmopathy patients received high-dose intravenous methylprednisolone. For training and testing, the roughly 97 patients in the discovery cohort were randomly divided in a 7:3 ratio. The study also compared thyroid tissue and blood T-cell repertoires from five or six Graves' hyperthyroidism patients. TCR Vbeta CDR3 sequencing of 135 peripheral blood samples (roughly 43 ophthalmopathy, 75 hyperthyroidism and approximately 17 progressor patients) is reported in the paper. Prospective prediction of ophthalmopathy was tested in an independent validation cohort consisting of fewer than 20 hyperthyroidism patients and 15 or so patients who later progressed to ophthalmopathy. To identify distinguishing TCR V-J signatures, a discovery cohort of about 100 patients was used, comprising 43 with Graves' ophthalmopathy and some 60 with stable Graves' hyperthyroidism. Broad study findings and their caveats: In validation, progression to ophthalmopathy was predicted by the model with around 70% sensitivity and around 75% specificity, a median of about 6.4 months before onset. Most expanded thyroid clonotypes (frequency above 0.001) were also detected in blood, suggesting blood repertoires may reflect thyroid immune responses. Ophthalmopathy was separated from stable hyperthyroidism by a 13 V-J signature model, with approximately 85% sensitivity and approximately 81% specificity obtained in cross-validation and 80%/75% obtained in testing. No statistical method was used to set the sample size in advance, and investigators knew the group allocation.

The TCR beta CDR3 regions were amplified from RNA transcripts. A first-round RT-PCR of the TCR CDR3 used the HTBI primer set with the Qiagen OneStep RT-PCR kit. Libraries were constructed in a second round of multiplex PCR, after which size selection and purification were performed. Paired-end sequencing of the libraries was performed with 100 bp reads on an Illumina HiSeq2000. On the authors' methods: Raw data were processed with SOAPnuke, discarding reads with adapters, uncalled bases, mean Phred below 15, or no exact constant-primer or identifier match. COPE v1.2.5 was used to merge the high-quality paired reads, and each unique nucleotide sequence was defined as a clonotype. MiTCR v1.1 was used to align the clonotypes against IMGT TRBV, TRBD and TRBJ reference segments. Analysis was restricted to V-J combinations with a frequency above 0.0001, which covered over 98% of repertoires. The TCS score was defined as F50 (clonal expansion) divided by E x V (chaos), with BLOSUM62-based TCRdist calculated between CDR3 peptides within each V-J. Welch's t-statistics and random forest reduced 500 to 550 V-J features to 13, which were used in a naive Bayes classifier (R e1071). The public reads were reprocessed in TCRdb via fastp at Q25 and MiXCR, keeping in-frame beta chains. All rows with the same CDR3 protein become a single entry with the most common DNA and genes. The V and J calls come from TCRdb's annotation, not from the publication. This sample lists roughly 200,000 distinct CDR3 sequences; 15% to 20% were detected once. 44% of the sample belongs to the ten largest clones.

About this clonotype itself: Which antigen it targets is not known. No base quality values were provided; no much bigger clone lies one nucleotide off.

Graves' hyperthyroidism was defined as stable when no progression to ophthalmopathy occurred over 18 months of follow-up. Hyperthyroidism patients were newly diagnosed, with disease duration under 2 months, and aged 18 to 65 years. Exclusion was applied to patients with uncontrolled infections, other autoimmune diseases, pregnancy or lactation. Diagnoses relied on clinical symptoms, serum thyroxine and TRAb, thyroid ultrasound and orbital computed tomography. Ficoll-Paque density gradient centrifugation was used to isolate PBMCs from approximately 11 ml of fresh peripheral blood. Total RNA was extracted with Trizol reagent, and quality was checked on an Agilent 2100 Bioanalyzer. The germline V gene provides CDR1 KGHSH and CDR2 LQKENI. The CDR3 numbers 14 residues from cysteine through phenylalanine. CDR3 DNA only is kept here, 42 bases in frame from base 1. The germline V end is reduced by 3 bases and the J end by 5 bases; junction bases left unmatched: 3.

Rearrangement joined TRBV18 to TRBJ2-7, with TRBD1 identical over 11 junction bases. The source of this sequence is a man aged 35 to 55 with Graves' hyperthyroidism. Specimen: blood. The sequenced DNA: TGTGCCAGCTCACCGGGACAGGGGGGCCACGAGCAGTACTTC. This gives the protein CASSPGQGGHEQYF.